The T cell receptor (beta chain) under discussion was sequenced for a study of blood T cell repertoires in COVID-19. Study in general: Italy, Spain and the United States were the sources of the convalescent and acute COVID-19 samples.

Using immunoSEQ multiplex PCR, the repertoire was profiled, and TCRdb retains in-frame clones only, with some absent. The sample includes about 200,000 clones, roughly 80% of them seen just once. This clone was counted a few times. Trimming took 4 bases from V and 4 from J; bases not matched to a gene: 12. CDR3 length: 17 amino acids. Germline assignment: CDR1 SGHRS and CDR2 YFSETQ. What was sequenced was peripheral blood. The chain is built from TRBV5-1 and TRBJ1-2, with 11 bases lining up with TRBD1. This TCR was sampled from a woman of 80 years or more with acute or convalescent COVID-19. The DNA of the CDR3 is TGCGCCAGCAGCACGGGGACAGGGGGTAGAAGGGTCTATGGCTACACCTTC. Residues: CASSTGTGGRRVYGYTF.